These 3 T cell receptor beta chains were sequenced from one sample in a study of blood T cell repertoires in COVID-19. Profiled with immunoSEQ multiplex PCR; TCRdb holds only in-frame clones, not every one. The sample yields 78,000 or so clones, more than 65% seen once. Sample: peripheral blood. The source of these receptors is an elderly man with acute or convalescent COVID-19.

The chain couples TRBV2 to TRBJ2-6; 15 bases agree with TRBD2. The CDR3 length is 18 residues. The J segment lost 0 bases and the V segment lost 9 bases, leaving 6 bases of the junction unmatched. Per the germline V gene, CDR1 is SNHLY and CDR2 is FYNNEI. The CDR3: CASSWGLAGGSGANVLTF. The CDR3 bases are TGTGCCAGTTCATGGGGACTAGCGGGGGGCTCTGGGGCCAACGTCCTGACTTTC.

This rearrangement joins TRBV10-2 to TRBJ1-5; D gene unclear. The CDR3 loop spans 15 amino acids. From germline, CDR1 is WSHSY and CDR2 SAAADI. The V end was cut by 2 bases, the J end by 5 bases, with 13 bases between. The CDR3 DNA follows: TGCGCCAGCAGTGAGATGGGAGCCTCCGATCAGCCCCAGCATTTT. It translates to CASSEMGASDQPQHF.

This chain uses TRBV24-1 with TRBJ2-5; 8 nucleotides line up with TRBD1. The junction had 17 bases not matched to a gene; V was cut back by 7 bases and J by 5 bases. CDR3 size: 17 residues. CDR1 and CDR2 (germline): KGHDR, SFDVKD. The CDR3 DNA sequence: TGTGCCACCAGCGCTGGGGGTTTGCAGGGGGCGCGGGAGACCCAGTACTTC. This translates into CATSAGGLQGARETQYF.